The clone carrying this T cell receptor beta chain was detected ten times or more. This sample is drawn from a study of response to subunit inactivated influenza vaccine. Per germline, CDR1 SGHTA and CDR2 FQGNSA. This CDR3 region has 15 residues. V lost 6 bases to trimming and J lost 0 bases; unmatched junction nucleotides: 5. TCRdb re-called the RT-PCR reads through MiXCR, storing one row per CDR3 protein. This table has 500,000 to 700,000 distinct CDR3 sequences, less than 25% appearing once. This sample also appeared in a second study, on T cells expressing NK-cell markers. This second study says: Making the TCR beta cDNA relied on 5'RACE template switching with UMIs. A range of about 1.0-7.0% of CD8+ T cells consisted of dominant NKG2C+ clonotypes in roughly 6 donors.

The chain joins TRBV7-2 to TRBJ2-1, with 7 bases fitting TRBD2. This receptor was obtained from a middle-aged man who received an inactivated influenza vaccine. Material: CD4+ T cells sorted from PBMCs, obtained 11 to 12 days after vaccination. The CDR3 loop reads CASSREVASYNEQFF. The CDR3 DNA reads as TGTGCCAGCAGTCGGGAGGTTGCCTCCTACAATGAGCAGTTCTTC.